Below are 24 T cell receptor beta chains sequenced from a single sample in a study of long-term antiretroviral therapy in people with HIV. Version v3.0 of the immunoSEQ assay ran at survey level. The repertoire was sequenced with immunoSEQ multiplex PCR; TCRdb's copy has only in-frame clones and lacks some. Of roughly 38,000 clones in the sample, roughly four fifths were seen once. Sequencing was performed on unsorted PBMCs, taken 0.3 years after starting antiretroviral therapy. The source is a man younger than 30 with HIV.

V is TRBV7-6 and J is TRBJ1-1; 12 bases are shared with TRBD1. The CDR3 covers 18 residues. Germline-derived CDR1 and CDR2 are SGHVS and FNYEAQ. The J segment lost 5 bases and the V segment lost 2 bases, leaving 12 bases of the junction unmatched. Here the CDR3 DNA reads TGTGCCAGCAGCTTAACAGCCGGGACAGGGGGCCAGGGGACTGAAGCTTTCTTT. As protein: CASSLTAGTGGQGTEAFF.

The rearrangement links TRBV6-5 to TRBJ1-2; D possibly corresponds to TRBD1 (5 bases). The CDR3 has 15 amino acids. Germline lookup yields CDR1 MNHEY and CDR2 SVGAGI. The germline V and J ends were trimmed by 0 bases and 3 bases, with 11 bases remaining between them. CDR3 residues: CASSYSRQGDYGYTF. CDR3 nucleotides: TGTGCCAGCAGTTACTCGCGGCAGGGAGACTATGGCTACACCTTC.

The chain is built from TRBV4-2 and TRBJ2-5, with 12 bases matching TRBD2. Trimming removed 3 bases from V and 4 bases from J; junction bases left unmatched: 9. Per the germline V gene, CDR1 is LGHNA and CDR2 is YNFKEQ. This CDR3 has 17 residues. This chain's CDR3 is CASSQGSSGGAGETQYF. Here the CDR3 DNA reads TGTGCCAGCAGCCAGGGCTCTAGCGGGGGGGCCGGAGAGACCCAGTACTTC.

The chain uses TRBV6-1 and TRBJ2-7; no clear D. Trimming stripped 5 bases from V and 2 bases from J, with 13 bases between. CDR3 length: 14 residues. Looked up from germline, CDR1 is MNHNS and CDR2 is SASEGT. CDR3 loop: CASSRNRGAYEQYF. The DNA for the CDR3 is TGTGCCAGCAGTCGGAACCGCGGCGCCTACGAGCAGTACTTC.

This clone appeared a single time. In nucleotides, the CDR3 is TGTGCCAGCAGTGAAGTGAGGGGGATACACTATGGCTACACCTTC. Translated, it gives CASSEVRGIHYGYTF. The rearrangement joins TRBV6-1 to TRBJ1-2; possible D gene TRBD1, 6 bases. Between the trimmed V and J ends, which lost 1 base and 3 bases, there was a span of 12 bases. The germline gives CDR1 MNHNS, CDR2 SASEGT. The CDR3 covers 15 residues.

The gene calls are TRBV11-3 and TRBJ2-3, with D perhaps matching TRBD1 (5 bases). V gave up 5 bases and J gave up 5 bases, with 8 bases separating them. There are 12 residues in the CDR3. From germline, CDR1 is SGHNT and CDR2 YENEEA. Here the CDR3 DNA reads TGTGCCAGCAGCCCGCAGGGAGATACGCAGTATTTT. This translates into CASSPQGDTQYF.

The chain joins TRBV5-6 to TRBJ2-3, with a tentative D call TRBD2 (5 bases). The CDR3 contains 15 residues. The germline gives CDR1 SGHDT, CDR2 YYEEEE. V lost 5 bases and J 2 bases, leaving 15 bases between the germline ends. DNA of the CDR3: TGTGCCAGCAGGCCAACTAGGCCGCTCACAGATACGCAGTATTTT. Translating it yields CASRPTRPLTDTQYF.

This sequence joins TRBV11-2 and TRBJ1-4; perhaps TRBD1 as D (6 bases). Trimming stripped 8 bases from V and 0 bases from J, with 16 bases between. The CDR3 totals 16 residues. The germline gives CDR1 SGHAT, CDR2 FQNNGV. The chain's CDR3 is CASRVGKGATNEKLFF. The CDR3 DNA follows: TGTGCCAGCCGCGTCGGTAAGGGGGCAACTAATGAAAAACTGTTTTTT. The full variable domain, with the rest looked up from reference TRBV11-2 and TRBJ1-4, is EAGVAQSPRYKIIEKRQSVAFWCNPISGHATLYWYQQILGQGPKLLIQFQNNGVVDDSQLPKDRFSAERLKGVDSTLKIQPAKLEDSAVYLCASRVGKGATNEKLFFGSGTQLSVL.

The V and J genes are TRBV11-1 and TRBJ2-1; 7 nucleotides agree with TRBD2. There are 15 residues in the CDR3. Germline V gene lookup returns CDR1 SGHAT and CDR2 FQDESV (reference sequence). V was pared by 1 base and J by 6 bases, with 6 bases of the junction left unmatched. Here the CDR3 DNA reads TGTGCCAGCAGCTTAGGGACTAGTGTTGCCAATGAGCAGTTCTTC. Translating it yields CASSLGTSVANEQFF.

In its sample, this clone was seen once. Other DNA sequences of this sample code for an identical CDR3. This chain connects TRBV29-1 to TRBJ1-1; no definite D call. This CDR3 has 13 amino acids. Germline loops: CDR1 SQVTM, CDR2 ANQGSEA. V was trimmed by 6 bases and J by 1 base, leaving 12 bases between them. CDR3 nucleotides: TGCAGCGTGGATAGTCCGGAGAACACTGAAGCTTTCTTT. It is translated as CSVDSPENTEAFF.

This chain connects TRBV4-1 to TRBJ2-1; 10 positions match TRBD1. The V gene end was trimmed by 1 base and the J gene end by 1 base; junction bases not matched to a gene: 13. CDR1 is MGHRA, CDR2 YSYEKL, per germline. The CDR3 sequence is 20 residues long. For the CDR3, the DNA is TGCGCCAGCAGCCAAGGGGCCGGGACAGGGGCCCTGGGGTCCTACAATGAGCAGTTCTTC. Translating gives CASSQGAGTGALGSYNEQFF.

The chain joins TRBV5-1 to TRBJ1-1; no definite D call. The CDR3 covers 14 residues. The ends were cut back, 3 bases at V and 3 bases at J, with 12 bases in the middle. Germline CDR1 SGHRS, CDR2 YFSETQ. CDR3 DNA: TGCGCCAGCAGCTCCTCCCTTCTTGACACTGAAGCTTTCTTT. Residues: CASSSSLLDTEAFF.

This clone has only a few counts. The chain links TRBV6-1 to TRBJ1-2; D gene unclear. V was cut by 2 bases and J by 1 base, with 5 bases left in between. From germline, CDR1 is MNHNS and CDR2 SASEGT. The CDR3 is 13 amino acids. CDR3 sequence: CASSERDNYGYTF. CDR3 nucleotide sequence: TGTGCCAGCAGTGAACGAGATAACTATGGCTACACCTTC.

The chain uses TRBV27 and TRBJ2-1, with a weak D call TRBD1 (6 bases). The CDR3 contains 15 residues. V was cut by 7 bases and J by 4 bases, with 17 bases left in between. Germline CDR1 MNHEY, CDR2 SMNVEV (reference sequence). CDR3 loop: CASIPKGTRYNEQFF. CDR3 nucleotides: TGTGCCAGCATTCCTAAGGGGACACGGTACAATGAGCAGTTCTTC.

V is TRBV18 and J is TRBJ2-1; 9 bases are shared with TRBD1. This CDR3 contains 15 residues. The V gene's germline CDR1 is KGHSH and CDR2 LQKENI. The junction had 1 base not matched to a gene; V was cut back by 0 bases and J by 4 bases. CDR3 sequence: CASSPPDRGYNEQFF. In DNA form, the CDR3 reads TGTGCCAGCTCACCACCTGACAGGGGGTACAATGAGCAGTTCTTC.

V usage is TRBV10-2 and J usage is TRBJ1-6; 11 positions agree with TRBD1. CDR3 length: 15 residues. CDR1 is WSHSY, CDR2 SAAADI, per germline. J was trimmed by 9 bases and V by 4 bases; bases with no gene match: 5. The CDR3 reads CASSAGTGGGSPLHF. DNA of the CDR3: TGCGCCAGCAGTGCCGGGACAGGGGGTGGTTCACCCCTCCACTTT.

The V gene is TRBV11-2, the J gene TRBJ2-7, with D maybe TRBD1 (5 bases). The CDR3 consists of 15 residues. The germline V gene has CDR1 SGHAT and CDR2 FQNNGV. The V gene lost 1 base and the J gene lost 1 base, with 11 bases spanning the gap. The CDR3 sequence is CASSLAIGASYEQYF. DNA for the CDR3: TGTGCCAGCAGCTTAGCAATTGGGGCTTCCTACGAGCAGTACTTC.

This clone was detected only a few times. This chain joins TRBV13 and TRBJ1-1; maybe TRBD1 (5 bases). The V end lost 4 bases, the J end lost 0 bases, and 12 bases lay between the germline ends. The germline CDR1 and CDR2 sequences are PRHDT and FYEKMQ (reference sequence). The CDR3 has 15 amino acids. Here the CDR3 DNA reads TGTGCCAGCAGCTCGCAGGGTTACGTGAACACTGAAGCTTTCTTT. This sequence encodes CASSSQGYVNTEAFF.

The V call is TRBV5-4, the J call TRBJ1-5; D is uncertain. Germline CDR1 is SGHNT and CDR2 is YYREEE (reference sequence). The CDR3 is 14 amino acids. V shed 2 bases and J shed 5 bases, with 11 bases lying between them. The CDR3 nucleotides read TGTGCCAGCAGCTTAGACCCCATTGATCAGCCCCAGCATTTT. Translation: CASSLDPIDQPQHF.

This chain uses TRBV13 with TRBJ2-2; D tentatively reads TRBD1 or TRBD2 (5 bases each). Trimming left V 2 bases short and J 5 bases short, with 15 bases between. The germline gives CDR1 PRHDT, CDR2 FYEKMQ (reference sequence). This CDR3 spans 16 amino acids. In DNA, the CDR3 is TGTGCCAGCAGCTTAACGCAGGGTCGGAGGACCGGGGAGCTGTTTTTT. Encoded protein: CASSLTQGRRTGELFF.

This clone was seen a handful of times. The CDR3 nucleotides read TGTGCCAGCATGGGGAACCCTGGCATCACCGGGGAGCTGTTTTTT. This encodes CASMGNPGITGELFF. The chain has TRBV5-6 and TRBJ2-2, with unresolved D. The CDR3 is made up of 15 amino acids. Germline CDR1 and CDR2: SGHDT and YYEEEE. Deletions cut 6 bases from V and 4 bases from J, with 16 bases between.

The rearrangement joins TRBV9 to TRBJ2-2; 7 bases agree with TRBD2. The CDR3 runs 15 residues. Germline assignment: CDR1 SGDLS and CDR2 YYNGEE. J gave up 1 base and V 3 bases, and 3 bases lay outside the gene matches. The CDR3, as DNA: TGTGCCAGCAGCGCCTGGGAGGGGAACACCGGGGAGCTGTTTTTT. This translates into CASSAWEGNTGELFF.

The CDR3 sequence is CASSSPPGTSGSTGELFF. The CDR3 bases are TGTGCCAGCAGCTCCCCTCCCGGGACTAGCGGGAGTACCGGGGAGCTGTTTTTT. The chain has TRBV7-9 and TRBJ2-2; 14 bases fit TRBD2. This CDR3 is 18 amino acids long. With V trimmed by 4 bases and J by 5 bases, 9 bases remained unmatched. The germline gives CDR1 SEHNR, CDR2 FQNEAQ (reference sequence).

The chain is built from TRBV21-1 and TRBJ2-4; the D call in the table, TRBD2, was not verified against the DNA. TRBV21-1 has pseudogene status. CDR3 length: 16 amino acids. This chain's CDR3 is CASSNCKRLAKNIQYF. Written as DNA, the CDR3 is TGTGCCAGCAGCAATTGTAAGCGGCTAGCCAAAAACATTCAGTACTTC.